This paragraph reports one TCR beta chain. MiXCR, run by TCRdb on the RT-PCR reads, gives a single entry per CDR3 protein. The table includes 390,000 or so distinct CDR3 sequences, more than 15% detected once. This sample was included in a study of patients and donors after allogeneic stem cell transplantation. The CDR3 is 13 amino acids. Germline lookup yields CDR1 MNHEY and CDR2 SMNVEV (reference sequence). The V gene lost 2 bases and the J gene lost 10 bases, with 12 bases spanning the gap. Sequenced sample: blood, either unsorted or a sorted T cell fraction (not recorded which). The origin of this receptor is a human donor who was either an allogeneic HSCT recipient or a stem cell or donor lymphocyte infusion donor (not recorded which). It is not recorded whose cells these are; they may come from a transplant donor. The rearrangement uses TRBV27 and TRBJ2-1; no definite D call. As DNA, the CDR3 is TGTGCCAGCAGTTTACACCATAGAACGGAGCAGTTCTTC. Amino acids: CASSLHHRTEQFF.